The 9 T cell receptor beta chains presented below share a single source sample, sequenced in a study of sequential checkpoint blockade in melanoma. Indicated treatment: randomized to nivolumab then ipilimumab (arm A) or the reverse (arm B). The method was immunoSEQ multiplex PCR; TCRdb's version includes in-frame clones alone and lacks a portion of them. The table records about 3,800 clones, roughly 24% of them present only once. The specimen comprised tumor tissue (inferred from file names), sampled from a patient given nivolumab and ipilimumab in sequence. Receptors originate from a human donor with melanoma.

This clone was recorded many times. The rearrangement uses TRBV11-3 and TRBJ1-2, with unresolved D. The CDR3 runs to 15 residues. Trimming shortened V by 3 bases and J by 4 bases, and 15 bases separated the two germline ends. Per the germline V gene, CDR1 is SGHNT and CDR2 is YENEEA. In nucleotides, the CDR3 is TGTGCCAGCAGCTTGAACACGCGGTTGGGCTATGGCTACACCTTC. This translates into CASSLNTRLGYGYTF.

This clone was counted a few times. This sequence joins TRBV11-3 and TRBJ2-2, with D maybe TRBD1 (5 bases). Trimming removed 2 bases at V and 1 base at J, with 5 bases between. Per germline, CDR1 SGHNT and CDR2 YENEEA. The CDR3 sequence is 14 residues long. CDR3 in amino acids: CASSLRGNTGELFF. CDR3 coding DNA: TGTGCCAGCAGCTTAAGGGGGAACACCGGGGAGCTGTTTTTT. The full variable domain, with the rest looked up from reference TRBV11-3 and TRBJ2-2, is EAGVVQSPRYKIIEKKQPVAFWCNPISGHNTLYWYLQNLGQGPELLIRYENEEAVDDSQLPKDRFSAERLKGVDSTLKIQPAELGDSAVYLCASSLRGNTGELFFGEGSRLTVL.

Relative to its sample, this clone is medium-sized. J is TRBJ1-1 and V is TRBV6-8, with 11 bases fitting TRBD1. Germline lookup yields CDR1 MNHGY and CDR2 SAAAGT. The CDR3 contains 15 residues. V lost 10 bases, J lost 1 base, and 8 bases stayed unmatched. CDR3 sequence: CAIRPGQGANTEAFF. As DNA, the CDR3 is TGTGCCATCAGGCCTGGACAGGGGGCGAACACTGAAGCTTTCTTT.

The sample holds a few counts of this clone. The rearrangement joins TRBV11-3 to TRBJ2-7, with 9 bases lining up with TRBD1. The CDR3 runs to 14 residues. The J segment lost 5 bases and the V segment lost 3 bases, leaving 5 bases of the junction unmatched. CDR1 is SGHNT, CDR2 YENEEA, per germline. The DNA for the CDR3 is TGTGCCAGCAGCTTCGGGACAGGGTGGGACGAGCAGTACTTC. This encodes CASSFGTGWDEQYF.

This clone appeared a few times. This chain connects TRBV18 to TRBJ2-7; 7 positions agree with TRBD1. Germline lookup yields CDR1 KGHSH and CDR2 LQKENI. The CDR3 spans 14 residues. With V trimmed by 2 bases and J by 3 bases, 4 bases remained unmatched. The CDR3 DNA sequence: TGTGCCAGCTCACCAGGGACAGCGGACTACGAGCAGTACTTC. Translation: CASSPGTADYEQYF.

This rearrangement joins TRBV23-1 to TRBJ1-4; 11 bases agree with TRBD1. TRBV23-1 is recorded as an ORF, its role being uncertain. After removal of 6 bases from V and 8 bases from J, the junction contained 8 bases not matched to a gene. The CDR3 length is 15 residues. CDR3 DNA: TGCGCCAGCAGCCCGGACAGGGGGCTTGGGGAAAAACTGTTTTTT. Protein product: CASSPDRGLGEKLFF.

V is TRBV5-1 and J is TRBJ2-5, with 12 positions matching TRBD2. Looked up from germline, CDR1 is SGHRS and CDR2 is YFSETQ. V gave up 2 bases and J gave up 5 bases; unmatched junction bases: 4. This CDR3 has 15 amino acids. For the CDR3, the DNA is TGCGCCAGCAGCTTCCTAGCGGGAGGGGGTGAGACCCAGTACTTC. Translated: CASSFLAGGGETQYF.

In this sample, this clone turned up many times. This chain links TRBV11-3 with TRBJ2-3; TRBD1 matches at 7 bases. V was pared by 5 bases and J by 2 bases, with 7 bases of the junction left unmatched. The germline gives CDR1 SGHNT, CDR2 YENEEA. The CDR3 runs 15 residues. CDR3 DNA sequence: TGTGCCAGCAGCCAAAGAACAGGGGCCACAGATACGCAGTATTTT. Translating gives CASSQRTGATDTQYF.

The V gene is TRBV28, the J gene TRBJ1-5; D gene uncertain. V gave up 5 bases and J gave up 0 bases, with 14 bases separating them. This CDR3 region has 16 residues. Germline values: CDR1 MDHEN, CDR2 SYDVKM. CDR3 residues: CASSPPGLNSNQPQHF. In DNA, the CDR3 is TGTGCCAGCAGTCCTCCCGGACTTAATAGCAATCAGCCCCAGCATTTT. Looking up the rest from reference TRBV28 and TRBJ1-5 gives the full variable domain: DVKVTQSSRYLVKRTGEKVFLECVQDMDHENMFWYRQDPGLGLRLIYFSYDVKMKEKGDIPEGYSVSREKKERFSLILESASTNQTSMYLCASSPPGLNSNQPQHFGDGTRLSIL.